The following is a T cell receptor beta chain sequence with its context. Repertoires were generated with immunoSEQ multiplex PCR, while TCRdb's copy carries only in-frame clones and drops some. The repertoire holds tens of thousands of clones, with more than 85% as singletons. This specimen comes from a study of technical replicates of blood from a handful of donors. V lost 3 bases and J 6 bases, leaving 12 bases between the germline ends. Germline CDR1 and CDR2: KGHSH and LQKENI. This CDR3 has 13 amino acids. This TCR was recovered from a human donor in good health. Some clones in this sample may be carry-over from other donors' samples. Input material: PBMCs. The V call is TRBV18, the J call TRBJ2-7; possible D gene TRBD2, 5 bases. For the CDR3, the DNA is TGTGCCAGCTCACCCACAGAGGGTTTCGAGCAGTACTTC. As protein: CASSPTEGFEQYF.